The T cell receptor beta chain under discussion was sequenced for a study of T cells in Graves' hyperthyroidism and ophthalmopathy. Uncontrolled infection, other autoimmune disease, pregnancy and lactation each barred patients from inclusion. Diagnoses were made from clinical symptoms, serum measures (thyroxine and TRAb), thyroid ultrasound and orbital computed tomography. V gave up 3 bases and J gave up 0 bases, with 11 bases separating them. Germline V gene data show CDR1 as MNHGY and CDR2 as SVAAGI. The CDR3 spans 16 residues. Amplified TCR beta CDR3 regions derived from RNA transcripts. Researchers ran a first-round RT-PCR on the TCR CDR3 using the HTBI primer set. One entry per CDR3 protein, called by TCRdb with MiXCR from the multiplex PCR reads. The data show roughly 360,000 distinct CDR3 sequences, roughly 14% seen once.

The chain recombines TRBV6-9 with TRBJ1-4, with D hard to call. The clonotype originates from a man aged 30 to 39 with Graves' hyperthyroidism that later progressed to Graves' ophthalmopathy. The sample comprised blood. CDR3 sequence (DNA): TGTGCCAGCAGTTACGACACCTATGCAACTAATGAAAAACTGTTTTTT. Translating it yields CASSYDTYATNEKLFF.